These 14 T cell receptor beta chains came from one sample sequenced in a study of Graves' ophthalmopathy and Graves' hyperthyroidism. The authors amplified TCR beta CDR3 regions from RNA transcripts. The first round was an RT-PCR with HTBI primers, and the second round was a multiplex PCR. TCRdb fed the multiplex PCR reads into MiXCR, producing one record per CDR3 protein. The repertoire holds 57,000 or so distinct CDR3 sequences, with approximately 50% as singletons. The sequenced sample consisted of peripheral blood. The source is an adult woman with Graves' ophthalmopathy.

This clonotype occurred many times. The genes are TRBV24-1 and TRBJ2-2, with 9 bases that match TRBD2. V lost 7 bases to trimming and J lost 6 bases; unmatched junction nucleotides: 5. Germline CDR1 is KGHDR and CDR2 is SFDVKD. The CDR3 length is 14 residues. CDR3 in DNA: TGTGCCACCAGCGGTAGCGGGAGTTCCGGGGAGCTGTTTTTT. This codes for CATSGSGSSGELFF.

By its share, this clonotype is medium-sized. V gene TRBV11-2 combines with J gene TRBJ1-2, with D hard to call. The germline V and J ends were trimmed by 2 bases and 10 bases, with 11 bases remaining between them. CDR3 length: 12 residues. Germline V lookup: CDR1 SGHAT, CDR2 FQNNGV. Written as DNA, the CDR3 is TGTGCCAGCAGCTTAACGGCCAAGACCTACACCTTC. This encodes CASSLTAKTYTF. The full variable domain, completed using reference TRBV11-2 and TRBJ1-2, is EAGVAQSPRYKIIEKRQSVAFWCNPISGHATLYWYQQILGQGPKLLIQFQNNGVVDDSQLPKDRFSAERLKGVDSTLKIQPAKLEDSAVYLCASSLTAKTYTFGSGTRLTVV.

This clonotype was counted ten times or more. CDR3 sequence: CASSFKGSPQHF. The CDR3 DNA reads as TGTGCCAGCAGTTTCAAGGGTTCGCCCCAGCATTTT. V gene TRBV28 combines with J gene TRBJ1-5; D gene unclear. Germline V lookup: CDR1 MDHEN, CDR2 SYDVKM. Trimming stripped 3 bases from V and 9 bases from J, with 9 bases between. There are 12 residues in the CDR3.

This chain uses TRBV20-1 with TRBJ2-5; 8 nucleotides match TRBD1. J gave up 4 bases and V 2 bases, and 9 bases lay outside the gene matches. The CDR3 runs 15 residues. The germline V gene encodes CDR1 DFQATT and CDR2 SNEGSKA (reference sequence). The CDR3 DNA is TGCAGTGCTAGATCCGCAGGGGGCGGGCGAGAGACCCAGTACTTC. This codes for CSARSAGGGRETQYF.

The chain is built from TRBV10-3 and TRBJ1-2; D not certain. Trimming shortened V by 0 bases and J by 6 bases, and 11 bases separated the two germline ends. The CDR3 sequence is 14 residues long. Germline loops: CDR1 ENHRY, CDR2 SYGVKD. CDR3 region: CAISESTVLHGYTF. The DNA for the CDR3 is TGTGCCATCAGTGAGTCCACAGTGCTGCATGGCTACACCTTC.

The table lists this clonotype with many counts. V usage is TRBV20-1 and J usage is TRBJ2-3, with D unresolved. The CDR3 contains 12 residues. The germline gives CDR1 DFQATT, CDR2 SNEGSKA (reference sequence). V was clipped by 2 bases and J by 4 bases, with 7 bases between them. The DNA for the CDR3 is TGCAGTGCTAGACTCGCCCCAGATACGCAGTATTTT. Protein product: CSARLAPDTQYF.

The genes are TRBV24-1 and TRBJ2-3; TRBD2 matches 10 bases. Unmatched junction bases numbered 3, after V lost 3 bases and J lost 4 bases. Germline assignment: CDR1 KGHDR and CDR2 SFDVKD. This CDR3 has 15 amino acids. The CDR3 region is CATSDRLAGADTQYF. In nucleotides, the CDR3 is TGTGCCACCAGTGATCGACTAGCGGGCGCAGATACGCAGTATTTT.

Judged by abundance, this clonotype is medium-sized (0.01 to 0.1%). A junction end diverges from the germline sequence, so it may reflect a read error. CDR3 DNA sequence: TGTGCTAGCAGGCCACCCAGGACAGGGTTGTACGAGCAGTACTTC. Its protein product is CASRPPRTGLYEQYF. This chain connects TRBV7-7 to TRBJ2-7, with TRBD1 identical over 8 bases. The germline CDR1 and CDR2 sequences are SSHAT and FNYEAQ (reference sequence). CDR3 length: 15 residues. The full variable domain, rest sourced from reference TRBV7-7 and TRBJ2-7, is GAGVSQSPRYKVTKRGQDVTLRCDPISSHATLYWYQQALGQGPEFLTYFNYEAQPDKSGLPSDRFSAERPEGSISTLTIQRTEQRDSAMYRCASRPPRTGLYEQYFGPGTRLTVT.

This clonotype was found once. The V and J genes are TRBV7-8 and TRBJ1-2; 8 bases align to TRBD1. Germline assignment: CDR1 SGHVS and CDR2 FQNEAQ. Germline trimming cut 3 bases from V and 10 bases from J; bases unmatched to any gene: 4. CDR3 length equals 12 residues. The CDR3 region has the DNA TGTGCCAGCAGCTTGGACAGGGCGGCCTACACCTTC. It yields the protein CASSLDRAAYTF.

This clonotype showed up many times. As DNA, the CDR3 is TGTGCCAGCAGCCCTCTCCGTGACTCGGGACTCGTCGAATACGAGCAGTACTTC. The encoded protein is CASSPLRDSGLVEYEQYF. The chain recombines TRBV11-3 with TRBJ2-7, with D possibly matching TRBD2 (6 bases). This CDR3 comprises 18 residues. The germline V gene encodes CDR1 SGHNT and CDR2 YENEEA. V was pared by 5 bases and J by 4 bases, with 27 bases between.

The CDR3 coding sequence is TGTGCCAGTAGTAGACTAGCGGGAACCAATGAGCAGTTCTTC. Translated, it gives CASSRLAGTNEQFF. The J gene is TRBJ2-1, the V gene TRBV19; 11 nucleotides match TRBD2. The CDR3 is made up of 14 amino acids. The V gene's germline CDR1 is LNHDA and CDR2 SQIVND (reference sequence). J was trimmed by 6 bases and V by 4 bases; bases with no gene match: 2. Supplemented by reference TRBV19 and TRBJ2-1, the full variable domain reads DGGITQSPKYLFRKEGQNVTLSCEQNLNHDAMYWYRQDPGQGLRLIYYSQIVNDFQKGDIAEGYSVSREKKESFPLTVTSAQKNPTAFYLCASSRLAGTNEQFFGPGTRLTVL.

This chain joins TRBV5-1 and TRBJ1-2; 7 bases align to TRBD1. The CDR3 consists of 14 residues. CDR1 SGHRS and CDR2 YFSETQ come from the germline V gene. The V gene end was trimmed by 0 bases and the J gene end by 10 bases; junction bases not matched to a gene: 9. The CDR3 nucleotides read TGCGCCAGCAGCTTGGGGGACAGCGGATCTGTCTACACCTTC. This translates into CASSLGDSGSVYTF.

The V call is TRBV20-1, the J call TRBJ1-2, with a possible D match to TRBD1 (6 bases). This CDR3 spans 12 amino acids. V lost 6 bases, J lost 8 bases, and 16 bases lay in between. Germline CDR1 and CDR2: DFQATT and SNEGSKA (reference sequence). The CDR3 sequence is CSAGQPQGGYTF. The CDR3 DNA is TGCAGTGCGGGACAACCCCAGGGAGGCTACACCTTC.

V and J are TRBV24-1 and TRBJ2-1; no clear D. The length of the CDR3 is 16 residues. CDR1 KGHDR and CDR2 SFDVKD come from the germline V gene. DNA for the CDR3: TGTGGAACCAGTGATTTCAAAACAGATGGTAACAATGAGCAGTTCTTC. It encodes CGTSDFKTDGNNEQFF.